Sequencing of this T cell receptor (beta chain) was carried out in a study of identical twins. This CDR3 has 15 amino acids. The germline gives CDR1 DFQATT, CDR2 SNEGSKA (reference sequence). V shed 2 bases and J 3 bases; nucleotides not matched to a gene: 7. TCRdb recomputed calls from the 5' RACE reads with MiXCR, one row per CDR3 protein. The profile shows 600,000 to 850,000 distinct CDR3 sequences, over 15% of them singletons. This sample also appeared in a second study, on T cells expressing NK-cell markers. According to that study: Restricting sorting to alpha-beta TCR T cells was achieved in several experiments by an anti-gamma-delta TCR antibody.

This TCR was recovered from a woman between 18 and 29 years old in good health. The sequenced material came from PBMCs. The chain is built from TRBV20-1 and TRBJ2-1, with 7 bases lining up with TRBD2. In nucleotides, the CDR3 is TGCAGTGCTAGATTAGCGGGCCCTGACTACAATGAGCAGTTCTTC. This translates into CSARLAGPDYNEQFF.